This TCR beta chain was identified during a study of STAT5B mutations in CD4+ large granular lymphocyte leukemia. Study context: Healthy donors showed HLA-associated enrichment of the CDR3 'QG' motif.

Broader study findings: Main leukemic clonotypes were patient-specific, but under 30% appeared at low frequency elsewhere. 8/27 top patient clones versus 2/35 control clones were TRBV06-family.

V was clipped by 2 bases and J by 7 bases; unmatched bases: 5. The CDR3 runs 14 residues. The germline CDR1 and CDR2 sequences are SGDLS and YYNGEE. The table came from immunoSEQ multiplex PCR; TCRdb's copy has only in-frame clones and leaves some out. The data show approximately 30,000 clones, roughly three quarters seen once. As to this clone: The antigen is unknown.

What was sequenced was CD4+ T cells from blood buffy coats. The chain joins TRBV9 to TRBJ2-5, with TRBD1 identical over 10 bases. The TCR originated in a human donor in good health. In nucleotides, the CDR3 is TGTGCCAGCAGCGTGGACAGGGGGGGCGTGACCCAGTACTTC. Encoded protein: CASSVDRGGVTQYF.